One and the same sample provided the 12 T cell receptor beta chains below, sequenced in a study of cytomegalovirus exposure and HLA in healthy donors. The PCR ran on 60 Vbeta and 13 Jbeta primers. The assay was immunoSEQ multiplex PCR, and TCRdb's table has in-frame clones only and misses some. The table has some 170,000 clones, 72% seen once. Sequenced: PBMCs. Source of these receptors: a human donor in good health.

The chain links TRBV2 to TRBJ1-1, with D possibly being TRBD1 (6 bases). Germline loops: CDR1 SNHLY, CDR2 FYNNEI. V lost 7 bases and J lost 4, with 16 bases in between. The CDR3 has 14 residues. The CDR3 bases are TGTGCCAGCAAAAGGGAACAGGGAGTCACTGAAGCTTTCTTT. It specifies CASKREQGVTEAFF.

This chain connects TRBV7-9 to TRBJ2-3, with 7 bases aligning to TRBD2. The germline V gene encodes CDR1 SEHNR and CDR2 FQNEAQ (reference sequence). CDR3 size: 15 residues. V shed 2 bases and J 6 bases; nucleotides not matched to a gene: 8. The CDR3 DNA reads TGTGCCAGCAGCTTAACCCAAAGCGGGGCCGATACGCAGTATTTT. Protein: CASSLTQSGADTQYF. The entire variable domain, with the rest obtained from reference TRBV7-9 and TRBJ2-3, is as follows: DTGVSQNPRHKITKRGQNVTFRCDPISEHNRLYWYRQTLGQGPEFLTYFQNEAQLEKSRLLSDRFSAERPKGSFSTLEIQRTEQGDSAMYLCASSLTQSGADTQYFGPGTRLTVL.

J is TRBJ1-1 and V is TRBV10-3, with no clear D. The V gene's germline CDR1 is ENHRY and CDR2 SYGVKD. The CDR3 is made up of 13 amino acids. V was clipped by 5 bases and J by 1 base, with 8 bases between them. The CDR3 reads CAISLPGNTEAFF. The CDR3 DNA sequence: TGTGCCATCAGTCTCCCAGGGAACACTGAAGCTTTCTTT.

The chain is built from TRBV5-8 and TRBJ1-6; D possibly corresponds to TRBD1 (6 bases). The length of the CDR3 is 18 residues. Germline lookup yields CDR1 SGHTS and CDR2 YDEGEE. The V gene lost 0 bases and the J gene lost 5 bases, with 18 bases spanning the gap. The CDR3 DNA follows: TGTGCCAGCAGCTTGGAACGAGGACAGTTAACGAATAATTCACCCCTCCACTTT. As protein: CASSLERGQLTNNSPLHF. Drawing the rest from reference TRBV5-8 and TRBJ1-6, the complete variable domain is EAGVTQSPTHLIKTRGQQATLRCSPISGHTSVYWYQQALGLGLQFLLWYDEGEERNRGNFPPRFSGRQFPNYSSELNVNALELEDSALYLCASSLERGQLTNNSPLHFGNGTRLTVT.

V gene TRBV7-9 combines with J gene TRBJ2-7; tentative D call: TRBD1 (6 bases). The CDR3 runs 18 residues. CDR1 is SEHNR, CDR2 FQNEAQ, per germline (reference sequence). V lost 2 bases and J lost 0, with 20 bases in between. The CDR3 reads CASSLWDTRLHSSYEQYF. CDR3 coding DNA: TGTGCCAGCAGCTTATGGGACACGCGCCTTCACAGCTCCTACGAGCAGTACTTC.

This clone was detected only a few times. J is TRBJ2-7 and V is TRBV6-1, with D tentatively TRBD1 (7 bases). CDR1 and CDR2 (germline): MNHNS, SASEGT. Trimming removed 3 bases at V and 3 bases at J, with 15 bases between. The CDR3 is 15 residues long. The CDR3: CASSESQGGFYEQYF. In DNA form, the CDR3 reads TGTGCCAGCAGTGAGTCGCAGGGGGGTTTCTACGAGCAGTACTTC.

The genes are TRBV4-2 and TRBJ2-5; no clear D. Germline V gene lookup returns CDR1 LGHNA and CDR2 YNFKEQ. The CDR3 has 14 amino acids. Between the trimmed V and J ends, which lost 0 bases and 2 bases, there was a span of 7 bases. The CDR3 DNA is TGTGCCAGCAGCCAAGATCTACGGCAAGAGACCCAGTACTTC. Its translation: CASSQDLRQETQYF.

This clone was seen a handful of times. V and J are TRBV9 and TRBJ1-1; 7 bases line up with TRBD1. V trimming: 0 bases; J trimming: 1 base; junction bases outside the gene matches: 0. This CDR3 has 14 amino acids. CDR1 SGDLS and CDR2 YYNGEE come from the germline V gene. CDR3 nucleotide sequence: TGTGCCAGCAGCGTAGGGGACAGGAACACTGAAGCTTTCTTT. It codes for CASSVGDRNTEAFF.

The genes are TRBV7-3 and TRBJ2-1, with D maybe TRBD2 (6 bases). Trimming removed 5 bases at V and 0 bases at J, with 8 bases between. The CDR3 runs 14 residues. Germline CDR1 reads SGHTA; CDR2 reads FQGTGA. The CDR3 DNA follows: TGTGCCAGCAGCAGGGACTCCTCCTACAATGAGCAGTTCTTC. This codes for CASSRDSSYNEQFF.

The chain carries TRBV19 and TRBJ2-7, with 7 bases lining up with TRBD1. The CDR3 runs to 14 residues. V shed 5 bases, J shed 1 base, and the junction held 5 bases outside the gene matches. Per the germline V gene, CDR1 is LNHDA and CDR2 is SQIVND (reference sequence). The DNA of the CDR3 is TGTGCCAGTAGTGTGGCAGGGGGATCCTACGAGCAGTACTTC. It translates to CASSVAGGSYEQYF.

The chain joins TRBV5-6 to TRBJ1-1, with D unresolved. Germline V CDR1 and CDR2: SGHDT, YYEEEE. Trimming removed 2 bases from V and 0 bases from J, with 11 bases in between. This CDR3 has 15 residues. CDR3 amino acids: CASSFYGPVNTEAFF. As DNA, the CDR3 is TGTGCCAGCAGCTTCTATGGGCCGGTGAACACTGAAGCTTTCTTT.

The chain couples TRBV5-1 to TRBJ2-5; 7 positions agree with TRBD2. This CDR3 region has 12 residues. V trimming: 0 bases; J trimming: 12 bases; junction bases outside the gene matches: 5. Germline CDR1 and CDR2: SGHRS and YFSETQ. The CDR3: CASSLAGGGEYF. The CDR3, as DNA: TGCGCCAGCAGCTTGGCTGGCGGGGGAGAGTACTTC. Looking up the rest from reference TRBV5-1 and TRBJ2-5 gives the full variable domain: KAGVTQTPRYLIKTRGQQVTLSCSPISGHRSVSWYQQTPGQGLQFLFEYFSETQRNKGNFPGRFSGRQFSNSRSEMNVSTLELGDSALYLCASSLAGGGEYFGPGTRLLVL.